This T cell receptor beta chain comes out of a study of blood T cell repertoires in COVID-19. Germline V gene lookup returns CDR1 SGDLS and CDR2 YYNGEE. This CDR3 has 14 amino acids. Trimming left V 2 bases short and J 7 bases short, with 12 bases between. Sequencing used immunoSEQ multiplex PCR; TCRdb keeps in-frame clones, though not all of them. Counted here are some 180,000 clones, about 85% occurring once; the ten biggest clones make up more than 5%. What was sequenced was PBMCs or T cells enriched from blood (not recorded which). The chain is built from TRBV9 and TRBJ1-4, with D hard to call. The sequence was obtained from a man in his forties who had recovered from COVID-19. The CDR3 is CASSVGSMGEKLFF. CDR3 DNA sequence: TGTGCCAGCAGCGTGGGGAGTATGGGTGAAAAACTGTTTTTT.